One sample yielded the 31 T cell receptor beta chains listed below, sequenced in a study of blood T cell repertoires in COVID-19. Method: immunoSEQ multiplex PCR; TCRdb's copy keeps in-frame clones and lacks some. The table includes over 250,000 clones, roughly 85% detected once. The sample consisted of peripheral blood. The source is a woman aged 70-85 years with acute or convalescent COVID-19.

Points on this clone: Other nucleotide sequences from this sample produce the same CDR3. V gene TRBV27 combines with J gene TRBJ1-2; D unclear. The CDR3 totals 13 residues. Germline CDR1 and CDR2: MNHEY and SMNVEV (reference sequence). The V end lost 3 bases, the J end lost 1 base, and 6 bases lay between the germline ends. The CDR3 loop is CASSFRGNYGYTF. CDR3 nucleotides: TGTGCCAGCAGTTTTCGGGGTAACTATGGCTACACCTTC.

The chain combines TRBV7-2 with TRBJ2-1; D is possibly TRBD2 (5 bases). The CDR3 has 14 amino acids. V was trimmed by 1 base and J by 8 bases, leaving 12 bases between them. CDR1 SGHTA and CDR2 FQGNSA come from the germline V gene. The CDR3: CASSLGGLRDEQFF. DNA of the CDR3: TGTGCCAGCAGCTTAGGAGGGCTTCGGGATGAGCAGTTCTTC.

The chain carries TRBV25-1 and TRBJ2-7; 12 bases are a match to TRBD1. This CDR3 is built from 14 residues. Per germline, CDR1 MGHDK and CDR2 SYGVNS. V shed 3 bases and J 7 bases; nucleotides not matched to a gene: 4. CDR3 coding DNA: TGTGCCAGCAGTGACTGGGACAGGGGGCAAGAGCAGTACTTC. Protein product: CASSDWDRGQEQYF.

This chain uses TRBV2 with TRBJ2-5; 8 bases agree with TRBD1. Per germline, CDR1 SNHLY and CDR2 FYNNEI. The CDR3 runs to 14 residues. Unmatched junction bases numbered 8, after V lost 6 bases and J lost 5 bases. In DNA form, the CDR3 reads TGTGCCAGCAGGGGGTGGGGGACAGGCGAGACCCAGTACTTC. Its translation: CASRGWGTGETQYF. Full variable domain (remainder filled in from reference TRBV2 and TRBJ2-5): EPEVTQTPSHQVTQMGQEVILRCVPISNHLYFYWYRQILGQKVEFLVSFYNNEISEKSEIFDDQFSVERPDGSNFTLKIRSTKLEDSAMYFCASRGWGTGETQYFGPGTRLLVL.

The V gene is TRBV7-2, the J gene TRBJ2-5, with a tentative D call TRBD1 (6 bases). Trimming stripped 4 bases from V and 4 bases from J, with 10 bases between. The germline V gene encodes CDR1 SGHTA and CDR2 FQGNSA. This CDR3 is built from 13 residues. The CDR3 protein is CASSSQGRETQYF. The CDR3 bases are TGTGCCAGCAGCTCACAGGGACGAGAGACCCAGTACTTC. The whole variable domain, remainder taken from reference TRBV7-2 and TRBJ2-5, is GAGVSQSPSNKVTEKGKDVELRCDPISGHTALYWYRQSLGQGLEFLIYFQGNSAPDKSGLPSDRFSAERTGGSVSTLTIQRTQQEDSAVYLCASSSQGRETQYFGPGTRLLVL.

This chain uses TRBV20-1 with TRBJ1-2; TRBD1 matches 8 bases. V was clipped by 5 bases and J by 13 bases; unmatched bases: 9. The CDR3 spans 11 residues. Germline assignment: CDR1 DFQATT and CDR2 SNEGSKA (reference sequence). The CDR3 spells CSAGDRGGSTF. The CDR3 bases are TGCAGTGCTGGCGACAGGGGCGGTTCCACCTTC.

V is TRBV11-2 and J is TRBJ1-2; D might be TRBD1 (6 bases). Trimming shortened V by 4 bases and J by 8 bases, and 14 bases separated the two germline ends. CDR3 length: 13 amino acids. Germline V CDR1 and CDR2: SGHAT, FQNNGV. The CDR3 DNA reads TGTGCCAGCAGCTGGAACAGGGCCCTGGGCTACACCTTC. Translating it yields CASSWNRALGYTF.

V is TRBV18 and J is TRBJ2-1; no definite D call. The germline V and J ends were trimmed by 4 bases and 0 bases, with 10 bases remaining between them. The CDR3 covers 15 residues. Germline assignment: CDR1 KGHSH and CDR2 LQKENI. The CDR3 here is CASSHQQSSYNEQFF. The CDR3 DNA is TGTGCCAGCTCACACCAACAGAGCTCCTACAATGAGCAGTTCTTC.

The V and J genes are TRBV19 and TRBJ2-7, with 8 bases that match TRBD2. The CDR3 has 14 amino acids. The ends lost 5 bases at V and 4 bases at J; junction bases unmatched: 7. CDR1 LNHDA and CDR2 SQIVND come from the germline V gene (reference sequence). The CDR3 DNA is TGTGCCAGTAGTCCCCCGGGGGGGAGGTACGAGCAGTACTTC. Translated, it gives CASSPPGGRYEQYF.

The count of this clone is one. The genes are TRBV9 and TRBJ2-3; TRBD2 is a possible D gene (6 bases). V was trimmed by 0 bases and J by 4 bases, leaving 15 bases between them. This CDR3 comprises 16 residues. Germline values: CDR1 SGDLS, CDR2 YYNGEE. CDR3 DNA: TGTGCCAGCAGCGTAGCTCTTAGCGGTGCCCCAGATACGCAGTATTTT. Translating gives CASSVALSGAPDTQYF.

The chain has TRBV28 and TRBJ1-5; tentatively, D is TRBD1 (6 bases). The germline V gene encodes CDR1 MDHEN and CDR2 SYDVKM. Trimming cost V 2 bases and J 2 bases, with 10 bases left between them. The CDR3 loop spans 15 amino acids. The CDR3 DNA is TGTGCCAGCAGTTTAAGGGGGTGGGGCAATCAGCCCCAGCATTTT. This sequence encodes CASSLRGWGNQPQHF.

V usage is TRBV18 and J usage is TRBJ2-1; 8 nucleotides agree with TRBD2. After removal of 6 bases from V and 3 bases from J, the junction contained 19 bases not matched to a gene. Germline CDR1 reads KGHSH; CDR2 reads LQKENI. The CDR3 is made up of 19 amino acids. The CDR3 bases are TGTGCCAGCTCCCTTCAGCGCCGGACGGGACTAGAAGACTACAATGAGCAGTTCTTC. It specifies CASSLQRRTGLEDYNEQFF.

The V call is TRBV4-1, the J call TRBJ1-4; D unclear. The V and J ends lost 2 bases and 5 bases respectively, with 21 bases between them. Germline lookup yields CDR1 MGHRA and CDR2 YSYEKL. There are 18 residues in the CDR3. CDR3 nucleotides: TGCGCCAGCAGCCAATTGGAGACCCAAGCGGGAAGGAATGAAAAACTGTTTTTT. Residues: CASSQLETQAGRNEKLFF.

V and J are TRBV5-3 and TRBJ1-2; D gene unclear. TRBV5-3 is reported as an ORF; its role is uncertain. V gave up 3 bases and J gave up 5 bases, with 14 bases separating them. This CDR3 contains 14 residues. CDR3 protein: CARSCPSSQYGYTF. In DNA form, the CDR3 reads TGTGCCAGAAGCTGTCCGTCGAGTCAATATGGCTACACCTTC.

The chain combines TRBV5-1 with TRBJ2-5; 9 bases fit TRBD1. The CDR3 covers 14 residues. After removal of 4 bases from V and 5 bases from J, the junction contained 6 bases not matched to a gene. From germline, CDR1 is SGHRS and CDR2 YFSETQ. This chain's CDR3 is CASSPTGGGETQYF. CDR3 sequence (DNA): TGCGCCAGCAGCCCCACAGGGGGCGGCGAGACCCAGTACTTC.

In DNA form, the CDR3 reads TGTGCCAGCAGCCCCCGACAGGGGGGACCCCTCCACTTT. Its protein is CASSPRQGGPLHF. The rearrangement joins TRBV3-1 (or the pseudogene TRBV3-2) to TRBJ1-6, with 9 bases matching TRBD1. The junction had 4 bases not matched to a gene; V was cut back by 4 bases and J by 12 bases. Germline values: CDR1 LGHDT, CDR2 YNNKEL (reference sequence). This CDR3 is built from 13 residues.

The V call is TRBV5-5, the J call TRBJ2-1, with 10 bases matching TRBD2. Germline values: CDR1 SGHKS, CDR2 YYEKEE (reference sequence). The V and J ends lost 4 bases and 4 bases, in that order; junction bases with no gene match: 8. The CDR3 contains 16 residues. The CDR3 DNA is TGTGCCAGCAGCCCGGGGAATAGCGGGGGGTACAATGAGCAGTTCTTC. Its protein is CASSPGNSGGYNEQFF. Looking up the rest from reference TRBV5-5 and TRBJ2-1 gives the full variable domain: DAGVTQSPTHLIKTRGQQVTLRCSPISGHKSVSWYQQVLGQGPQFIFQYYEKEERGRGNFPDRFSARQFPNYSSELNVNALLLGDSALYLCASSPGNSGGYNEQFFGPGTRLTVL.

Concerning this clone itself: The same CDR3 also results from other DNA sequences found in this sample. The chain recombines TRBV5-4 with TRBJ1-1; no firm D call. Deletions cut 0 bases from V and 0 bases from J, with 6 bases between. This CDR3 contains 14 residues. Per germline, CDR1 SGHNT and CDR2 YYREEE (reference sequence). The CDR3 spells CASSLGRLNTEAFF. In DNA, the CDR3 is TGTGCCAGCAGCTTGGGCAGGCTGAACACTGAAGCTTTCTTT.

The chain is built from TRBV11-2 and TRBJ2-3; D possibly corresponds to TRBD1 (6 bases). This CDR3 has 16 residues. Between the trimmed V and J ends, which lost 2 bases and 4 bases, there was a span of 16 bases. The germline CDR1 and CDR2 sequences are SGHAT and FQNNGV. CDR3: CASSLFDGGPADTQYF. As DNA, the CDR3 is TGTGCCAGCAGCTTATTCGATGGGGGCCCAGCAGATACGCAGTATTTT.

This clone was detected once. This chain joins TRBV18 and TRBJ1-1; D might be TRBD1 (6 bases). The CDR3 contains 14 residues. Germline CDR1 reads KGHSH; CDR2 reads LQKENI. Trimming took off 3 bases at V and 6 bases at J, with 14 bases between the two ends. The CDR3 DNA follows: TGTGCCAGCTCACCCGCAGGGGTACGGTCTGAAGCTTTCTTT. Its protein product is CASSPAGVRSEAFF. Full variable domain (remainder filled in from reference TRBV18 and TRBJ1-1): NAGVMQNPRHLVRRRGQEARLRCSPMKGHSHVYWYRQLPEEGLKFMVYLQKENIIDESGMPKERFSAEFPKEGPSILRIQQVVRGDSAAYFCASSPAGVRSEAFFGQGTRLTVV.

The chain joins TRBV5-1 to TRBJ2-1, with 7 nucleotides matching TRBD1. J gave up 7 bases and V 0 bases, and 4 bases lay outside the gene matches. From germline, CDR1 is SGHRS and CDR2 YFSETQ. This CDR3 comprises 14 residues. The chain's CDR3 is CASSLGQGVNEQFF. As DNA, the CDR3 is TGCGCCAGCAGCTTGGGACAGGGAGTAAATGAGCAGTTCTTC.

The rearrangement links TRBV5-1 to TRBJ1-2; 8 bases are a match to TRBD1. The CDR3 runs to 15 residues. Germline V gives CDR1 SGHRS, CDR2 YFSETQ. V lost 0 bases, J lost 6 bases, and 7 bases stayed unmatched. CDR3 nucleotides: TGCGCCAGCAGCTTGGGGACAGGGCTCTTCCATGGCTACACCTTC. It translates to CASSLGTGLFHGYTF.

The chain has TRBV5-6 and TRBJ2-2; the D is unclear. Germline lookup yields CDR1 SGHDT and CDR2 YYEEEE. This CDR3 is built from 13 residues. V was pared by 2 bases and J by 4 bases, with 6 bases between. DNA for the CDR3: TGTGCCAGCAGCTTACCGGGCACCGGGGAGCTGTTTTTT. Translated: CASSLPGTGELFF.

The V and J genes are TRBV25-1 and TRBJ1-1; D is perhaps TRBD1 (6 bases). Per the germline V gene, CDR1 is MGHDK and CDR2 is SYGVNS. The CDR3 sequence is 14 residues long. V was cut by 8 bases and J by 0 bases, with 13 bases left in between. CDR3 region: CASRQDGLNTEAFF. The CDR3 DNA reads as TGTGCCAGCCGACAGGACGGGTTGAACACTGAAGCTTTCTTT.

This chain links TRBV10-1 with TRBJ1-2; 9 bases are a match to TRBD1. Germline lookup yields CDR1 WNHNN and CDR2 SYGVQD (reference sequence). After removal of 3 bases from V and 3 bases from J, the junction contained 5 bases not matched to a gene. The CDR3 loop spans 15 amino acids. Written as DNA, the CDR3 is TGCGCCAGCAGTGACCCCGGGACAGGGTACTATGGCTACACCTTC. Amino acids: CASSDPGTGYYGYTF.

This chain uses TRBV5-6 with TRBJ1-2; D might be TRBD1 (5 bases). There are 15 residues in the CDR3. Germline CDR1 is SGHDT and CDR2 is YYEEEE. Trimming left V 0 bases short and J 8 bases short, with 17 bases between. For the CDR3, the DNA is TGTGCCAGCAGCTTGGGTCGCAGGTCCTCAGGGGGCTACACCTTC. As protein: CASSLGRRSSGGYTF.

CDR3 in DNA: TGTGCCAGCAGTGATTCAGCGGGGAGCACAGATACGCAGTATTTT. This sequence encodes CASSDSAGSTDTQYF. The chain joins TRBV2 to TRBJ2-3; 7 positions agree with TRBD2. Trimming took 3 bases from V and 0 from J; bases not matched to a gene: 3. The germline V gene encodes CDR1 SNHLY and CDR2 FYNNEI. The CDR3 extends over 15 amino acids.

This clone appeared once. V gene TRBV5-1 combines with J gene TRBJ2-1, with TRBD1 matching over 8 bases. Germline-derived CDR1 and CDR2 are SGHRS and YFSETQ. The CDR3 consists of 14 residues. J was trimmed by 6 bases and V by 1 base; bases with no gene match: 3. In nucleotides, the CDR3 is TGCGCCAGCAGCTTGTCCGACAGGGGCAATGAGCAGTTCTTC. It yields the protein CASSLSDRGNEQFF.

The chain combines TRBV3-1 (or the pseudogene TRBV3-2) with TRBJ2-2, with 8 bases that match TRBD1. This CDR3 has 15 residues. Germline CDR1 reads LGHDT; CDR2 reads YNNKEL (reference sequence). With 3 bases clipped from V and 7 bases from J, the junction kept 7 bases outside the gene matches. The CDR3 spells CASSQRQGLIGELFF. CDR3 nucleotide sequence: TGTGCCAGCAGCCAGAGACAGGGGTTGATCGGGGAGCTGTTTTTT.

This rearrangement joins TRBV2 to TRBJ1-2; 8 bases agree with TRBD1. Germline V lookup: CDR1 SNHLY, CDR2 FYNNEI. The CDR3 spans 16 residues. Trimming removed 6 bases from V and 0 bases from J; junction bases left unmatched: 9. The CDR3 bases are TGTGCCAGCAGCGGGAGTGGGGGACAGGCTAACTATGGCTACACCTTC. Encoded protein: CASSGSGGQANYGYTF.

The chain links TRBV5-6 to TRBJ1-6; 7 bases map to TRBD1. V dropped 4 bases and J dropped 13; count of bases not matched to a gene: 11. CDR3 length: 14 amino acids. Looked up from germline, CDR1 is SGHDT and CDR2 is YYEEEE. The CDR3 region has the DNA TGTGCCAGCAGCCTTTGGACAGGTAGAAGTCCCCTCCACTTT. Translation gives CASSLWTGRSPLHF.